Each of the 2 T cell receptor beta chains below was sequenced from the same sample in a study of radiotherapy plus CTLA-4 blockade in lung cancer. Sequenced by immunoSEQ multiplex PCR; TCRdb stores in-frame clones only, minus some. The sample has 40,000 to 45,000 clones; roughly four fifths are singletons. The sample in question was peripheral blood, obtained from a patient treated with radiotherapy plus ipilimumab. The receptor source for this set is a human donor with non-small cell lung cancer whose response to radiotherapy plus ipilimumab could not be evaluated.

The gene calls are TRBV7-2 and TRBJ2-3, with TRBD2 identical over 14 bases. This CDR3 has 17 amino acids. Per germline, CDR1 SGHTA and CDR2 FQGNSA. The trim removed 5 bases at V and 6 bases at J, leaving 10 bases unmatched. The chain's CDR3 is CASSLNPGLAGADTQYF. The CDR3 bases are TGTGCCAGCAGCCTCAATCCGGGACTAGCGGGGGCGGATACGCAGTATTTT.

This clone was seen more than once but under ten times. J is TRBJ2-7 and V is TRBV5-1; 10 positions agree with TRBD2. CDR1 and CDR2 from the germline V gene are SGHRS and YFSETQ. This CDR3 has 15 amino acids. After removal of 0 bases from V and 4 bases from J, the junction contained 4 bases not matched to a gene. The CDR3 region has the DNA TGCGCCAGCAGCTTGGAAAGAGCGGGAGGGTACGAGCAGTACTTC. Protein sequence: CASSLERAGGYEQYF.